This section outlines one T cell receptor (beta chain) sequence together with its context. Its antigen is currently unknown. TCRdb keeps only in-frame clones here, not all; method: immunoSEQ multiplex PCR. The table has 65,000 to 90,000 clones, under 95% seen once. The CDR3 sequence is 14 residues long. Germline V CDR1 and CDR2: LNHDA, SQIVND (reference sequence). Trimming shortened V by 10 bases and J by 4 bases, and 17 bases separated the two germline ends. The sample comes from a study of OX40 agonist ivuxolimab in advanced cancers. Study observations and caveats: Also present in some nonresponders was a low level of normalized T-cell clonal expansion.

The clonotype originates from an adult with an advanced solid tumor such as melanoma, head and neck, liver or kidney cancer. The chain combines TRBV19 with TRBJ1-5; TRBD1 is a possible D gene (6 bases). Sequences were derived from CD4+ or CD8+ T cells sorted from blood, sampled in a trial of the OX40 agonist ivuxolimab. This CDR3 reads CATNAGQKNQPQHF. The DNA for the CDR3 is TGTGCCACTAACGCAGGACAGAAGAATCAGCCCCAGCATTTT.